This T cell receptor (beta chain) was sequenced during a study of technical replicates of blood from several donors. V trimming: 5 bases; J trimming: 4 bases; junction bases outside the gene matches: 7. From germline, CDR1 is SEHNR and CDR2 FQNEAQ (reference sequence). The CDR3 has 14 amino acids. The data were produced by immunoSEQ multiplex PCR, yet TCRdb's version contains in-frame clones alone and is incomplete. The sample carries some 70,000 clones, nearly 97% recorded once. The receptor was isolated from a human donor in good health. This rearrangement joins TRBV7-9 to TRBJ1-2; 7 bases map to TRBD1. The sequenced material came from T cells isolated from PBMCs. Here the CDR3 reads CASSPQGVAYGYTF. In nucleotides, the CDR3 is TGTGCCAGCAGCCCCCAGGGGGTGGCCTATGGCTACACCTTC.